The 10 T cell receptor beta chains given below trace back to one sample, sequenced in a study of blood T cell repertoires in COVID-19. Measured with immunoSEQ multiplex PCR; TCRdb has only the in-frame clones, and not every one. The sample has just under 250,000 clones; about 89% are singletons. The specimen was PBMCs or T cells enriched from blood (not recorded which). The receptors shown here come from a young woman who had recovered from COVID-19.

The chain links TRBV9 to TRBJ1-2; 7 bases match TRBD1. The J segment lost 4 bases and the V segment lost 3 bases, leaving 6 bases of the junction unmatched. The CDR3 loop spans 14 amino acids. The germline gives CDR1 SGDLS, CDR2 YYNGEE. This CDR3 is CASSGGTAFYGYTF. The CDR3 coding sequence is TGTGCCAGCAGCGGAGGGACAGCCTTCTATGGCTACACCTTC.

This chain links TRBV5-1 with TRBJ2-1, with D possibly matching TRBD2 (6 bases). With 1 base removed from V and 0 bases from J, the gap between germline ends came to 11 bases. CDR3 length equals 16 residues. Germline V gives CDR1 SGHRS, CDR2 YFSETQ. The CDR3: CASSLTSRSSYNEQFF. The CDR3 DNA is TGCGCCAGCAGCTTGACTAGCAGGAGCTCCTACAATGAGCAGTTCTTC.

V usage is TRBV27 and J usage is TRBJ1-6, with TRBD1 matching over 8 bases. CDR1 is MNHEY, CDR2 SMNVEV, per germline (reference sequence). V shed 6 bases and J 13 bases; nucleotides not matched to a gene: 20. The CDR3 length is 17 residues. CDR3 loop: CASSLTPGQALIHPLHF. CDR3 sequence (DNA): TGTGCCAGCAGCCTTACCCCGGGACAGGCTCTAATTCACCCCCTCCACTTT.

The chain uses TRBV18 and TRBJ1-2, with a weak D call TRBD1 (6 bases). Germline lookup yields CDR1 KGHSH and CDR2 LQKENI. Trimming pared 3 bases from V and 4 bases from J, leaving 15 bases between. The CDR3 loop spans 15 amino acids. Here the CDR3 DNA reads TGTGCCAGCTCACCCGGACAGATGCCTCTCTATGGCTACACCTTC. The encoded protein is CASSPGQMPLYGYTF.

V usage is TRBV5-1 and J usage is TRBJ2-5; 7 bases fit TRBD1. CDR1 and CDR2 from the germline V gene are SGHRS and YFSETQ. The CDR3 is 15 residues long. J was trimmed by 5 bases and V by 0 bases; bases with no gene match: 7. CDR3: CASSLATGFGETQYF. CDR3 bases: TGCGCCAGCAGCTTGGCGACAGGGTTCGGGGAGACCCAGTACTTC.

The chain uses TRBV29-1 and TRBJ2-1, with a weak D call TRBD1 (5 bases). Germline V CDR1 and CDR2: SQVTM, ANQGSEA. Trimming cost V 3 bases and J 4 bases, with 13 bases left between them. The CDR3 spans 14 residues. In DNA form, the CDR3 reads TGCAGCGTTGATGGTCCCCAGGGTTACAATGAGCAGTTCTTC. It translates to CSVDGPQGYNEQFF.

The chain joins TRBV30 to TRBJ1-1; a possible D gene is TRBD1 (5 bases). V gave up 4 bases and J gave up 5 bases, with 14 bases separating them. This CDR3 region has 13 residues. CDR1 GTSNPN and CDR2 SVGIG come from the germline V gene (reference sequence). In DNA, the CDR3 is TGTGCCTGGACCCCTGGTAGGGGTACTGAAGCTTTCTTT. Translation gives CAWTPGRGTEAFF.

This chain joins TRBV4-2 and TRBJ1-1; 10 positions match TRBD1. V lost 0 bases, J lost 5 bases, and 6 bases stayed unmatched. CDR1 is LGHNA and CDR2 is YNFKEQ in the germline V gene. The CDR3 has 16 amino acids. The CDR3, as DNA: TGTGCCAGCAGCCAAGACCCCCGGACAGGGGGTACTGAAGCTTTCTTT. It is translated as CASSQDPRTGGTEAFF.

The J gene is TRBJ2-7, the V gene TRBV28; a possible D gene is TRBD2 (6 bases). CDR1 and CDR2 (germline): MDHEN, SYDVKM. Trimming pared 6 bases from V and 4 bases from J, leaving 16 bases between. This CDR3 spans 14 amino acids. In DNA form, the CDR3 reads TGTGCCAGCAGACTAGCTCTCCGTGCGTACGAGCAGTACTTC. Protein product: CASRLALRAYEQYF.

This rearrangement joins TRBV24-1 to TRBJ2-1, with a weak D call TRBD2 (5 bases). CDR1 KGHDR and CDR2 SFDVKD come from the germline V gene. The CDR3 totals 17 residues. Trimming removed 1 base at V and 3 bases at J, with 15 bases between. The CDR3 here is CATSDFRSSEIYNEQFF. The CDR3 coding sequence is TGTGCCACCAGTGATTTTCGGAGTAGCGAGATCTACAATGAGCAGTTCTTC.